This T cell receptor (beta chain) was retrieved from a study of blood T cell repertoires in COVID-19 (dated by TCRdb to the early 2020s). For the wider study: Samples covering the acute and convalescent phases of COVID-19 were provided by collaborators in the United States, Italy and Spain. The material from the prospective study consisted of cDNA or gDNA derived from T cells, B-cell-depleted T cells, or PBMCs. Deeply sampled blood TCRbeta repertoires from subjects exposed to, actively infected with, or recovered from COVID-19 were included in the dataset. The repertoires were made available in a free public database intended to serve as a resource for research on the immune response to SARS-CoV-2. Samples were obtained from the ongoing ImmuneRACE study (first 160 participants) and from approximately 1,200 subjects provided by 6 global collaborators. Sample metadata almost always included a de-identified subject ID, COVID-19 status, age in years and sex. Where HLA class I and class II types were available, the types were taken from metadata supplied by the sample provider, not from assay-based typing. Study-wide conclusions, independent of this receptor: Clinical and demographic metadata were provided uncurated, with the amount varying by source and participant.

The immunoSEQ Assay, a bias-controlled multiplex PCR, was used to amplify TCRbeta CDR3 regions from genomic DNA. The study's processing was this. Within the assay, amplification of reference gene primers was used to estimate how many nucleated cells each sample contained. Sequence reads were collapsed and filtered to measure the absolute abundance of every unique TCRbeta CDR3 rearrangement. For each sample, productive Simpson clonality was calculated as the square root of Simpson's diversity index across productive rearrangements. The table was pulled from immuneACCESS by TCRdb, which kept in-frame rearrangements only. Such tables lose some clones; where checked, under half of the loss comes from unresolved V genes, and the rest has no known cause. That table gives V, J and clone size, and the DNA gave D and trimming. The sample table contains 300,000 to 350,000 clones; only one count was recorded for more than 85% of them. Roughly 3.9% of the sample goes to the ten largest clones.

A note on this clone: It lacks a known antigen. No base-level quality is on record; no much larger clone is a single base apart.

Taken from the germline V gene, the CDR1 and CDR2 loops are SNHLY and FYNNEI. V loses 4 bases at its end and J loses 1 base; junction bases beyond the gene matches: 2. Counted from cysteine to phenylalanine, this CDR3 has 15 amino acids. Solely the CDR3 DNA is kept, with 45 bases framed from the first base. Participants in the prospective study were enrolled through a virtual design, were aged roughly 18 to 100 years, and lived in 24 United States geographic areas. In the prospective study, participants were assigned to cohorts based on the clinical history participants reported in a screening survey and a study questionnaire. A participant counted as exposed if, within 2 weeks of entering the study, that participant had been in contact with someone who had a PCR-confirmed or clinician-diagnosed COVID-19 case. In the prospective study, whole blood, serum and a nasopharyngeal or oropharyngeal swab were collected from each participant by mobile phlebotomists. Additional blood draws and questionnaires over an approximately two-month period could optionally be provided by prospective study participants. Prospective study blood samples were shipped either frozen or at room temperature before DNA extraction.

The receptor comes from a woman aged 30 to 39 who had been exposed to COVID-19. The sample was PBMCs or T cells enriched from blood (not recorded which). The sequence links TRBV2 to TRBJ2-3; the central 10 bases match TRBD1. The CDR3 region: CASSGQGARTDTQYF. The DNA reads TGTGCCAGCAGTGGACAGGGGGCCCGCACAGATACGCAGTATTTT.